Only one count was recorded for the clone carrying this T cell receptor (beta chain). This sample is drawn from a study of circulating and synovial CD4+ cells in juvenile arthritis. Some clones are missing from TCRdb's copy, which holds only in-frame ones; the method was immunoSEQ multiplex PCR. The data contain 30,000 to 40,000 clones, around 96% of them singletons. This TCR derives from a human donor with juvenile idiopathic arthritis. What was sequenced was CD4+ T cells from blood.

For the CDR3, the DNA is TGTGCCAGCAGTTTATCCGGACACCCGAACACTGAAGCTTTCTTT. Its translation is CASSLSGHPNTEAFF. V usage is TRBV27 and J usage is TRBJ1-1; maybe TRBD1 (5 bases). V shed 0 bases and J shed 1 base, with 9 bases lying between them. The CDR3 has 15 amino acids. Germline loops: CDR1 MNHEY, CDR2 SMNVEV (reference sequence).